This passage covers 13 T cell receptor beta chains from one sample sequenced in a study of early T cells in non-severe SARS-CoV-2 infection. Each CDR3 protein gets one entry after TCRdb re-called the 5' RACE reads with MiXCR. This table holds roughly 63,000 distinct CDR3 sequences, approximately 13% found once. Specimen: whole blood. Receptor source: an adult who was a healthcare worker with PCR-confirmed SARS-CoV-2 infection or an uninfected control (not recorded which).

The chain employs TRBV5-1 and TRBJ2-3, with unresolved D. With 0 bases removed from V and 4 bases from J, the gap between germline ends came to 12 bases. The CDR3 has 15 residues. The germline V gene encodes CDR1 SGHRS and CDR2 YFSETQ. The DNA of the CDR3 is TGCGCCAGCAGCTTGGGAGCAAGCCGTCCAGATACGCAGTATTTT. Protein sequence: CASSLGASRPDTQYF.

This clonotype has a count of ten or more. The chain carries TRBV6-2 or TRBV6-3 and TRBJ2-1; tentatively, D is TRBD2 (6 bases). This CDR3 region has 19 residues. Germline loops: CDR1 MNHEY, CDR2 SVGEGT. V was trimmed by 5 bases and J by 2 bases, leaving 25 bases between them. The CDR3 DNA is TGTGCCAGCAGTCCGGGACTCGAAGTCGGCCACCCGACCTACAATGAGCAGTTCTTC. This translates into CASSPGLEVGHPTYNEQFF.

The chain's CDR3 is CASSPSRGTNEQFF. The CDR3 coding sequence is TGTGCCAGCAGCCCCTCTCGAGGGACCAATGAGCAGTTCTTC. The J gene is TRBJ2-1, the V gene TRBV11-3; the D call may be TRBD1 or TRBD2 (5 bases each). The V and J ends lost 5 bases and 6 bases respectively, with 14 bases between them. CDR3 size: 14 residues. Germline lookup yields CDR1 SGHNT and CDR2 YENEEA.

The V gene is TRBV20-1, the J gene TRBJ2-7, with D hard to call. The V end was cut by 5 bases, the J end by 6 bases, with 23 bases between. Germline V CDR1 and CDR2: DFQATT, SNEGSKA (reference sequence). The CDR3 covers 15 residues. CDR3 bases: TGCAGTGCTGACTCTTCCCTCTCATATCCGGGCGAGCAGTACTTC. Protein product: CSADSSLSYPGEQYF.

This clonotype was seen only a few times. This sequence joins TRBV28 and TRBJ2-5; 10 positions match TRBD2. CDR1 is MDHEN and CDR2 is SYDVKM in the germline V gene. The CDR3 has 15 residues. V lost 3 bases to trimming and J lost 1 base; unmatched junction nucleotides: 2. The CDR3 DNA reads TGTGCCAGCAGTTTCTCTAGCGGGGGCCAAGAGACCCAGTACTTC. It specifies CASSFSSGGQETQYF.

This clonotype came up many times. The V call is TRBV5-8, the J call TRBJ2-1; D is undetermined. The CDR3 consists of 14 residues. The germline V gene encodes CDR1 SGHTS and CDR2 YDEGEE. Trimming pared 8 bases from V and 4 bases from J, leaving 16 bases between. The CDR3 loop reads CASNRDGSYNEQFF. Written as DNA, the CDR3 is TGTGCCAGTAACCGCGACGGATCTTACAATGAGCAGTTCTTC.

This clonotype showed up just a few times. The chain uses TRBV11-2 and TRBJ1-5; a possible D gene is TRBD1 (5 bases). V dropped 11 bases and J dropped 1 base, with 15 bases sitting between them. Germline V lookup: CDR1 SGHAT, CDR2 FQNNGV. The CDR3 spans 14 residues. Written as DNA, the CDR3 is TGTGCCTCCCAGGGCGGAGGGAGCAATCAGCCCCAGCATTTT. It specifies CASQGGGSNQPQHF.

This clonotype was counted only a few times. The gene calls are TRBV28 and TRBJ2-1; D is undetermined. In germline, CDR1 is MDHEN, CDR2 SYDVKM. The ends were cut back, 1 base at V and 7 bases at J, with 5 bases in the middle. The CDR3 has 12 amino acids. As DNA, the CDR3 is TGTGCCAGCAGTTTATTGAAGAATGAGCAGTTCTTC. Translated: CASSLLKNEQFF.

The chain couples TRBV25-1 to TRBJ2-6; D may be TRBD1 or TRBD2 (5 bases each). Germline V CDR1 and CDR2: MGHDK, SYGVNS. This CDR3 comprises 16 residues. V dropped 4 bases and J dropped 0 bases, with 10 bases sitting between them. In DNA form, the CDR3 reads TGTGCCAGCAGTGGGGGACGGTACTCTGGGGCCAACGTCCTGACTTTC. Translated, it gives CASSGGRYSGANVLTF.

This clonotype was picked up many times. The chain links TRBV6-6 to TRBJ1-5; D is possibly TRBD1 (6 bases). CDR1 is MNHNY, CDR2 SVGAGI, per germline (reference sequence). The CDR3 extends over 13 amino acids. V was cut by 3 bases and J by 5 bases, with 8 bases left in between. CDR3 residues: CASSYGQYQPQHF. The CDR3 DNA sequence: TGTGCCAGCAGTTATGGACAGTATCAGCCCCAGCATTTT.

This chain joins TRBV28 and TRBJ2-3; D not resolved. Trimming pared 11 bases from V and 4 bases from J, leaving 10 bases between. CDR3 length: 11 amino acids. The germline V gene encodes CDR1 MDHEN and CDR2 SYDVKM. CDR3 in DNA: TGTGCCGGCCCAATCGCAGATACGCAGTATTTT. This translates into CAGPIADTQYF.

The CDR3 sequence is CASSYGGTPGSPLHF. The DNA of the CDR3 is TGTGCCAGCAGTTACGGTGGGACCCCTGGGTCACCCCTCCACTTT. V is TRBV6-6 and J is TRBJ1-6, with D possibly being TRBD1 (5 bases). The CDR3 covers 15 residues. Germline V lookup: CDR1 MNHNY, CDR2 SVGAGI (reference sequence). V was shortened by 2 bases and J by 10 bases, with 15 bases between the two germline ends.

CDR3 coding DNA: TGCAGTGCCCGCGGGGTAGGGAGCTCCTACGAGCAGTACTTC. Residues: CSARGVGSSYEQYF. The V call is TRBV20-1, the J call TRBJ2-7, with a tentative D call TRBD2 (6 bases). The V end was cut by 6 bases, the J end by 0 bases, with 15 bases between. The length of the CDR3 is 14 residues. Per germline, CDR1 DFQATT and CDR2 SNEGSKA (reference sequence).